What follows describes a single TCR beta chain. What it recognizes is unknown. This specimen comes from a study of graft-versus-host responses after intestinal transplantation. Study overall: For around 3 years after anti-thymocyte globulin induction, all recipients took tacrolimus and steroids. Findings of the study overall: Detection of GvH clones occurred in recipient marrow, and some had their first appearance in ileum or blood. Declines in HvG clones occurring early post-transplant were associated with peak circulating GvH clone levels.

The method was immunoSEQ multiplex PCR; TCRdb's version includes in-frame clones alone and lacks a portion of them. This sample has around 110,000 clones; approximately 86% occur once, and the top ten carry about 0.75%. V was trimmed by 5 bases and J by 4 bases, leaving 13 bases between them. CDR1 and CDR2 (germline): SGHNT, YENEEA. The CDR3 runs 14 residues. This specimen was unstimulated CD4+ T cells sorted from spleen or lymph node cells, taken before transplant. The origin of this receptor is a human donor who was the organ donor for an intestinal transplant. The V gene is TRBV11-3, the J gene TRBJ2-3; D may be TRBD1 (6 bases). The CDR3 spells CASSPLTGPDTQYF. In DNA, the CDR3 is TGTGCCAGCAGCCCGCTGACAGGCCCAGATACGCAGTATTTT.